The table lists the clone carrying this T cell receptor (beta chain) with a few counts. The antigen is not known. All of the isolated RNA was reverse transcribed, so expressed TCRB transcripts were sequenced. The repertoire was sequenced with immunoSEQ multiplex PCR; TCRdb's copy has only in-frame clones and lacks some. Of 300,000 or so clones listed, 8% were seen once; the top ten hold 0.44%. CD45RO/CCR7/CD25/CD127/CD95/CD27 separated CD4+ naive, central memory, regulatory and stem cell-like memory cells by sorting. The V gene's germline CDR1 is LGHNA and CDR2 YSLEER. Trimming removed 4 bases at V and 3 bases at J, with 16 bases between. CDR3 length: 15 amino acids. The sample comes from a study of beta chain features in type 1 diabetes. Study-level findings and limits: Naive, central memory and regulatory TCRB repertoires appeared more similar among patients than healthy donors. In patients and controls equally, PCR might favor templates that are shorter.

The sample consisted of central memory CD4+ T cells from blood. The TCR comes from a woman aged 18-29 years in good health. This chain uses TRBV4-3 with TRBJ2-7; a weak D match, TRBD2 (5 bases). CDR3 nucleotides: TGCGCCAGCAGCCCGTCGGGAATAGAAGGCTACGAGCAGTACTTC. As protein: CASSPSGIEGYEQYF.